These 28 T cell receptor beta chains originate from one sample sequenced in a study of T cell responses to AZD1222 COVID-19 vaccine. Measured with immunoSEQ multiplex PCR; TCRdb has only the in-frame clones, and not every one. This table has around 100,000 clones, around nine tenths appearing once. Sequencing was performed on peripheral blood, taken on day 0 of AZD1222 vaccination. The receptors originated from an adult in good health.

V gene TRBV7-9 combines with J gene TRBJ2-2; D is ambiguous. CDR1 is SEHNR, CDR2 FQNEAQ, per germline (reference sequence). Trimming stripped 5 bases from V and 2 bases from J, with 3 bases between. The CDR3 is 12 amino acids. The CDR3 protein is CASSPNTGELFF. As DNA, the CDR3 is TGTGCCAGCAGCCCAAACACCGGGGAGCTGTTTTTT.

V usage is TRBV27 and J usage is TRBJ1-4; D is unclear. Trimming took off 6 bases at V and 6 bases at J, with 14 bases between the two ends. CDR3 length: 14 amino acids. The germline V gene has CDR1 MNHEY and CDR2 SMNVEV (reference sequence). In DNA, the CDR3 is TGTGCCAGCAGCTCCCGGGCTTTCTATGAAAAACTGTTTTTT. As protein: CASSSRAFYEKLFF. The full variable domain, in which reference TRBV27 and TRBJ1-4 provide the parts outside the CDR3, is EAQVTQNPRYLITVTGKKLTVTCSQNMNHEYMSWYRQDPGLGLRQIYYSMNVEVTDKGDVPEGYKVSRKEKRNFPLILESPSPNQTSLYFCASSSRAFYEKLFFGSGTQLSVL.

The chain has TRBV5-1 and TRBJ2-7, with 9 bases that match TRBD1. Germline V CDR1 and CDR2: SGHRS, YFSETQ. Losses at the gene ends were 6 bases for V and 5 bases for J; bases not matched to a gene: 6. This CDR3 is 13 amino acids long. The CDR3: CASTRDRANEQYF. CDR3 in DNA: TGCGCCAGCACGCGGGACAGGGCCAACGAGCAGTACTTC.

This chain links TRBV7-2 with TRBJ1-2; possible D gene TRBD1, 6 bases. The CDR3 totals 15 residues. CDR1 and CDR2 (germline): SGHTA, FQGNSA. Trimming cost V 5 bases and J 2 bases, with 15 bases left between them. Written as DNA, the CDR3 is TGTGCCAGCAGCCGCAACTCGGGACAAAACTATGGCTACACCTTC. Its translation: CASSRNSGQNYGYTF. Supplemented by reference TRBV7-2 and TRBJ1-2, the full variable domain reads GAGVSQSPSNKVTEKGKDVELRCDPISGHTALYWYRQSLGQGLEFLIYFQGNSAPDKSGLPSDRFSAERTGGSVSTLTIQRTQQEDSAVYLCASSRNSGQNYGYTFGSGTRLTVV.

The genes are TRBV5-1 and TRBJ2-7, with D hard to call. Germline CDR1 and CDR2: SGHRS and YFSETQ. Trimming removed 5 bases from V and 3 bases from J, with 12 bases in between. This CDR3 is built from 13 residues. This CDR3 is CASRRSGDYEQYF. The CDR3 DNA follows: TGCGCCAGCAGGCGGTCTGGTGACTACGAGCAGTACTTC. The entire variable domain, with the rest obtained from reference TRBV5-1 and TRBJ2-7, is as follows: KAGVTQTPRYLIKTRGQQVTLSCSPISGHRSVSWYQQTPGQGLQFLFEYFSETQRNKGNFPGRFSGRQFSNSRSEMNVSTLELGDSALYLCASRRSGDYEQYFGPGTRLTVT.

In nucleotides, the CDR3 is TGTGCCAGCAGCCCCCTGGGGGACAGTTCCCAAAACATTCAGTACTTC. Translation: CASSPLGDSSQNIQYF. The rearrangement links TRBV4-2 to TRBJ2-4; TRBD1 agrees at 7 bases. CDR3 length: 16 amino acids. The trim removed 4 bases at V and 5 bases at J, leaving 11 bases unmatched. In germline, CDR1 is LGHNA, CDR2 YNFKEQ.

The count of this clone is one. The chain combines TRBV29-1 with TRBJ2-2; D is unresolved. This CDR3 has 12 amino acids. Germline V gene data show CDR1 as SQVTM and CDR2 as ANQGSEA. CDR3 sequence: CSIVGFTGELFF. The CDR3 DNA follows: TGCAGTATTGTGGGGTTCACCGGGGAGCTGTTTTTT.

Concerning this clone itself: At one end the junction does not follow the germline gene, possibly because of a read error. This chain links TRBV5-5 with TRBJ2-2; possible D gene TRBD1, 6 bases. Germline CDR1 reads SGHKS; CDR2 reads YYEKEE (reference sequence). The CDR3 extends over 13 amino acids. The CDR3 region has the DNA TGTGCCAGCAGCCAAGGGGACACCGGGAAGCTGTTTTTT. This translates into CASSQGDTGKLFF.

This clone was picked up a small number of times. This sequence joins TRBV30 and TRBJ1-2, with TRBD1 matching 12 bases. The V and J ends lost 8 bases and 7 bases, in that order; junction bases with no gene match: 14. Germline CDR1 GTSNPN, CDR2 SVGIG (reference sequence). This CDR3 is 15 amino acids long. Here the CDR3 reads CAGSRDRGRSGGYTF. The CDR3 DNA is TGTGCCGGGTCCCGGGACAGGGGGCGCAGTGGTGGCTACACCTTC.

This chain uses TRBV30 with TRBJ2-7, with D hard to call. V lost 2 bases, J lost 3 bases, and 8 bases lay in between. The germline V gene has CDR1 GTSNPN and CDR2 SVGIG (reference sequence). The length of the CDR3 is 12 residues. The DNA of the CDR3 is TGTGCCTGGAGTCCCAAGAACTACGAGCAGTACTTC. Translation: CAWSPKNYEQYF.

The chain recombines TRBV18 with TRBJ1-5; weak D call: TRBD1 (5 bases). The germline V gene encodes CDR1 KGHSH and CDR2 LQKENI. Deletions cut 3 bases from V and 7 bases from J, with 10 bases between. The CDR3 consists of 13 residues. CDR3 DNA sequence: TGTGCCAGCTCACCCCTGGGGGAACAGCCCCAGCATTTT. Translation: CASSPLGEQPQHF. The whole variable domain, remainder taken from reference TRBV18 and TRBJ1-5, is NAGVMQNPRHLVRRRGQEARLRCSPMKGHSHVYWYRQLPEEGLKFMVYLQKENIIDESGMPKERFSAEFPKEGPSILRIQQVVRGDSAAYFCASSPLGEQPQHFGDGTRLSIL.

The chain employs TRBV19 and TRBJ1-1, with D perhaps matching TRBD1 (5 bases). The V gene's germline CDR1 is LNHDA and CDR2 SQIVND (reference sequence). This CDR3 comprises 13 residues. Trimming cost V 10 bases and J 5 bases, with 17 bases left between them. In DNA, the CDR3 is TGTGCCACGGGACCTTTGGGAACGACTGAAGCTTTCTTT. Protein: CATGPLGTTEAFF.

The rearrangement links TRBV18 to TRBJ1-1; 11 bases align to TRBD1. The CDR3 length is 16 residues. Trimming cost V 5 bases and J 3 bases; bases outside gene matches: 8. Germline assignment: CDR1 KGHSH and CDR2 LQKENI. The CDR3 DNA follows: TGTGCCAGCTCAGGACGGGACAGGGGGTTGTACACTGAAGCTTTCTTT. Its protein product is CASSGRDRGLYTEAFF.

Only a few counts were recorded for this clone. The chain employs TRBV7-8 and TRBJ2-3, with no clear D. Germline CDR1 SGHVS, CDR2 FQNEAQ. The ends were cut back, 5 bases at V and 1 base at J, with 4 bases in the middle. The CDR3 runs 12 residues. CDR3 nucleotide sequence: TGTGCCAGCAGCCCGGGCACAGATACGCAGTATTTT. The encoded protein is CASSPGTDTQYF. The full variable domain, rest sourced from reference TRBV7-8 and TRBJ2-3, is GAGVSQSPRYKVAKRGQDVALRCDPISGHVSLFWYQQALGQGPEFLTYFQNEAQLDKSGLPSDRFFAERPEGSVSTLKIQRTQQEDSAVYLCASSPGTDTQYFGPGTRLTVL.

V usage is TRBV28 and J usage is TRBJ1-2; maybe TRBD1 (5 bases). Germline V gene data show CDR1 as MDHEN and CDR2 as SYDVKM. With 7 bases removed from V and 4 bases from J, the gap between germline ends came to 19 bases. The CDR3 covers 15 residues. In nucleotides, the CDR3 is TGTGCCAGCAAAACGGGGCTCAGTTGGGTCTATGGCTACACCTTC. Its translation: CASKTGLSWVYGYTF.

The CDR3 DNA reads as TGTGCCAGCTCACTTAATTCCCCGGGACAGAGCAATCAGCCCCAGCATTTT. Protein product: CASSLNSPGQSNQPQHF. The chain employs TRBV18 and TRBJ1-5, with 7 bases matching TRBD1. From germline, CDR1 is KGHSH and CDR2 LQKENI. The CDR3 loop spans 17 amino acids. The V and J ends lost 4 bases and 1 base, in that order; junction bases with no gene match: 10.

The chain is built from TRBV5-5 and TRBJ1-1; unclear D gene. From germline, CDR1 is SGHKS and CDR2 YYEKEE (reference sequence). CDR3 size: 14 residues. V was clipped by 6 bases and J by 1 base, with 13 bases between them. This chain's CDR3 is CASILVVSNTEAFF. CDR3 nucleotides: TGTGCCAGCATCCTCGTCGTCTCGAACACTGAAGCTTTCTTT. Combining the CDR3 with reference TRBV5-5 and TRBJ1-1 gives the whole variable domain DAGVTQSPTHLIKTRGQQVTLRCSPISGHKSVSWYQQVLGQGPQFIFQYYEKEERGRGNFPDRFSARQFPNYSSELNVNALLLGDSALYLCASILVVSNTEAFFGQGTRLTVV.

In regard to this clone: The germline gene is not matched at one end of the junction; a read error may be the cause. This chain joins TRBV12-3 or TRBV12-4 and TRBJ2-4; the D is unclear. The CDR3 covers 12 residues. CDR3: CASSFTPMPDLF. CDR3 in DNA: TGTGCCAGCAGTTTCACCCCCATGCCGGACCTCTTC.

The CDR3 is CAWSKRGWGEAFF. CDR3 bases: TGTGCCTGGAGTAAACGGGGATGGGGTGAAGCTTTCTTT. The chain joins TRBV30 to TRBJ1-1; no reliable D call. Germline values: CDR1 GTSNPN, CDR2 SVGIG (reference sequence). The CDR3 contains 13 residues. V was clipped by 2 bases and J by 7 bases, with 14 bases between them. Drawing the rest from reference TRBV30 and TRBJ1-1, the complete variable domain is SQTIHQWPATLVQPVGSPLSLECTVEGTSNPNLYWYRQAAGRGLQLLFYSVGIGQISSEVPQNLSASRPQDRQFILSSKKLLLSDSGFYLCAWSKRGWGEAFFGQGTRLTVV.

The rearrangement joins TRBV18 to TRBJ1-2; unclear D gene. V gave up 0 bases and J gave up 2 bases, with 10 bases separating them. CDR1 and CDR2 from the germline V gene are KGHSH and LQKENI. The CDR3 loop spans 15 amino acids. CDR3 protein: CASSPPTEPNYGYTF. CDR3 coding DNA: TGTGCCAGCTCACCACCAACGGAGCCCAACTATGGCTACACCTTC. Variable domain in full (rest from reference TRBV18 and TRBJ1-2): NAGVMQNPRHLVRRRGQEARLRCSPMKGHSHVYWYRQLPEEGLKFMVYLQKENIIDESGMPKERFSAEFPKEGPSILRIQQVVRGDSAAYFCASSPPTEPNYGYTFGSGTRLTVV.

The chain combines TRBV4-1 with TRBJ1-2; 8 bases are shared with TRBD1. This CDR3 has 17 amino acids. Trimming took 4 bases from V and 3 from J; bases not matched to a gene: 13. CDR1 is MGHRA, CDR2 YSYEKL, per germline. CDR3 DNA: TGCGCCAGCAGCCTAAGTGTCCAGACAGGGGTTTACTATGGCTACACCTTC. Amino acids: CASSLSVQTGVYYGYTF.

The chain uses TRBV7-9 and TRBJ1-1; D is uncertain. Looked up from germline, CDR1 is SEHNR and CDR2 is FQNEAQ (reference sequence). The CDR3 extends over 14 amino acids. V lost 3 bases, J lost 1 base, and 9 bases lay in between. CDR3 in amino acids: CASSLNRQNTEAFF. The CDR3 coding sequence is TGTGCCAGCAGCTTGAACAGACAGAACACTGAAGCTTTCTTT. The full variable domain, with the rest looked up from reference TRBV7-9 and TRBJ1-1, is DTGVSQNPRHKITKRGQNVTFRCDPISEHNRLYWYRQTLGQGPEFLTYFQNEAQLEKSRLLSDRFSAERPKGSFSTLEIQRTEQGDSAMYLCASSLNRQNTEAFFGQGTRLTVV.

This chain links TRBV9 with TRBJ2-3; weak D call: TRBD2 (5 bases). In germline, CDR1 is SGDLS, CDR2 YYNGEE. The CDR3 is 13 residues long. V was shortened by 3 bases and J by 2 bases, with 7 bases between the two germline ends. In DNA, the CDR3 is TGTGCCAGCAGCGAGGACTCCACAGATACGCAGTATTTT. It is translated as CASSEDSTDTQYF.

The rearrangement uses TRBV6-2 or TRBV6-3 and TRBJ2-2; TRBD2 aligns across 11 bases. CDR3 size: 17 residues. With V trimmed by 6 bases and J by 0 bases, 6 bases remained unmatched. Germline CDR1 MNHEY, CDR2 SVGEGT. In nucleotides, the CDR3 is TGTGCCAGCAGCAGCCGGGGACTAGCGGCGAACACCGGGGAGCTGTTTTTT. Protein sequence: CASSSRGLAANTGELFF.

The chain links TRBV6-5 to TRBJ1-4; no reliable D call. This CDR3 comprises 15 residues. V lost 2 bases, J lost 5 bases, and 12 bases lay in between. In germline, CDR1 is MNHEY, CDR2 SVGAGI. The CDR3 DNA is TGTGCCAGCAGTTACGCCGGGTTAGCAAATGAAAAACTGTTTTTT. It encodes CASSYAGLANEKLFF.

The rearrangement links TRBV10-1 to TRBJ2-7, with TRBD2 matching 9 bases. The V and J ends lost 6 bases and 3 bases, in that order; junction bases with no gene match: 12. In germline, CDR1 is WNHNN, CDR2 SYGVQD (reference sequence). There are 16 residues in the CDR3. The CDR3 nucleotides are TGCGCCAGCAGCCTCGCAGCCGGGACTAGCCTCTACGAGCAGTACTTC. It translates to CASSLAAGTSLYEQYF.

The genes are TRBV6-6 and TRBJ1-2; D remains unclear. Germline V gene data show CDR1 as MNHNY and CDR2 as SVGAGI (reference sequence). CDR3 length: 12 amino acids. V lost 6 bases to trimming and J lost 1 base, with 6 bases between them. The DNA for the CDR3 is TGTGCCAGCAGAAGAGGTAACTATGGCTACACCTTC. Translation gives CASRRGNYGYTF.

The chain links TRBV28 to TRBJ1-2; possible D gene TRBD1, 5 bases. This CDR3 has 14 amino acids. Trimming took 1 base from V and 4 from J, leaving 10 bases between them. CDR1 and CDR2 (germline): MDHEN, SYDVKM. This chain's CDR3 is CASSLSGSAYGYTF. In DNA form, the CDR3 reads TGTGCCAGCAGTTTATCAGGGTCGGCCTATGGCTACACCTTC.